This TCR beta chain derives from a study of PD-1 blockade in classical Hodgkin lymphoma. Assay used: immunoSEQ multiplex PCR; TCRdb lists only in-frame clones, some missing. The sample includes roughly 10,000 clones, 70% to 80% of them seen just once. Trimming pared 3 bases from V and 1 base from J, leaving 15 bases between. Germline CDR1 SGHRS, CDR2 YFSETQ. The CDR3 consists of 16 residues. Time point in this sample: cycle 4 day 1 (C4D1), after five to seven weeks of nivolumab. All trial patients relapsed after autologous stem cell transplantation. Thawed PBMCs supplied CD8+ T cells via magnetic negative selection.

The origin of this receptor is a human donor with classical Hodgkin lymphoma. This rearrangement joins TRBV5-1 to TRBJ2-3; weak D call: TRBD1 (8 bases). The sample in question was CD8+ T cells from blood, obtained before the fourth cycle of nivolumab. Written as DNA, the CDR3 is TGCGCCAGCAGCTCCCACAGGGGGGGAGGCACAGATACGCAGTATTTT. This gives the protein CASSSHRGGGTDTQYF.